Below, 29 T cell receptor beta chains from the same sample are listed, as sequenced in a study of T cell changes during pregnancy in multiple sclerosis. TCRdb keeps only in-frame clones here, not all; method: immunoSEQ multiplex PCR. The sample holds fewer than 100,000 clones, approximately 94% seen once. The source was peripheral blood, collected after pregnancy. The receptors stem from a female donor in good health, enrolled as a control in a pregnancy study.

The V gene is TRBV18, the J gene TRBJ1-6; D unclear. The CDR3 covers 13 residues. Germline V CDR1 and CDR2: KGHSH, LQKENI. Trimming left V 4 bases short and J 8 bases short, with 9 bases between. The CDR3 here is CASSLGLDSPLHF. CDR3 nucleotide sequence: TGTGCCAGCTCACTCGGACTCGATTCACCCCTCCACTTT.

The chain links TRBV6-5 to TRBJ1-2; 10 bases are shared with TRBD1. Germline CDR1 is MNHEY and CDR2 is SVGAGI. The V segment lost 6 bases and the J segment 8 bases; nucleotides outside the gene matches: 9. The CDR3 sequence is 14 residues long. DNA for the CDR3: TGTGCCAGCAGAAGACAGGGGGCGTTGAGCGGCTACACCTTC. Encoded protein: CASRRQGALSGYTF.

The rearrangement joins TRBV6-1 to TRBJ2-7; 9 positions agree with TRBD1. The CDR3 runs to 15 residues. Germline assignment: CDR1 MNHNS and CDR2 SASEGT. The junction had 10 bases not matched to a gene; V was cut back by 6 bases and J by 4 bases. CDR3 bases: TGTGCCAGCAGAGAAACAGGGGGCATCCTTTACGAGCAGTACTTC. This translates into CASRETGGILYEQYF.

The chain has TRBV4-3 and TRBJ2-3, with D unresolved. V shed 4 bases and J shed 4 bases, with 21 bases lying between them. CDR3 length: 17 amino acids. Germline values: CDR1 LGHNA, CDR2 YSLEER. CDR3 DNA sequence: TGCGCCAGCAGCCTGTATCCGGTCCCGCCGAATCCAGATACGCAGTATTTT. This gives the protein CASSLYPVPPNPDTQYF.

This rearrangement joins TRBV19 to TRBJ1-2; D is possibly TRBD1 (6 bases). V was cut by 2 bases and J by 4 bases, with 11 bases left in between. CDR3 length: 14 residues. From germline, CDR1 is LNHDA and CDR2 SQIVND (reference sequence). The CDR3 bases are TGTGCCAGTAGTATAACAGGGCGCGTCTATGGCTACACCTTC. This encodes CASSITGRVYGYTF.

This chain links TRBV4-1 with TRBJ2-2; 8 bases match TRBD1. The CDR3 has 15 residues. J gave up 1 base and V 8 bases, and 6 bases lay outside the gene matches. Germline CDR1 MGHRA, CDR2 YSYEKL. The CDR3 sequence: CASELGTGNTGELFF. CDR3 nucleotides: TGCGCCAGCGAGCTAGGGACAGGGAACACCGGGGAGCTGTTTTTT.

The V gene is TRBV5-6, the J gene TRBJ1-1; no reliable D call. Germline CDR1 is SGHDT and CDR2 is YYEEEE. The ends were cut back, 1 base at V and 3 bases at J, with 4 bases in the middle. This CDR3 contains 12 residues. The DNA for the CDR3 is TGTGCCAGCAGCTTGCAATACACTGAAGCTTTCTTT. Protein sequence: CASSLQYTEAFF.

The genes are TRBV18 and TRBJ1-2; 7 bases match TRBD1. With V trimmed by 3 bases and J by 6 bases, 4 bases remained unmatched. Germline V gives CDR1 KGHSH, CDR2 LQKENI. The CDR3 consists of 13 residues. The CDR3 is CASSPRDSDGYTF. CDR3 sequence (DNA): TGTGCCAGCTCACCCCGGGACAGTGATGGCTACACCTTC. Full variable domain (remainder filled in from reference TRBV18 and TRBJ1-2): NAGVMQNPRHLVRRRGQEARLRCSPMKGHSHVYWYRQLPEEGLKFMVYLQKENIIDESGMPKERFSAEFPKEGPSILRIQQVVRGDSAAYFCASSPRDSDGYTFGSGTRLTVV.

The V and J genes are TRBV5-1 and TRBJ1-1; 11 nucleotides match TRBD1. Unmatched junction bases numbered 8, after V lost 5 bases and J lost 5 bases. Germline V CDR1 and CDR2: SGHRS, YFSETQ. The CDR3 sequence is 15 residues long. As DNA, the CDR3 is TGCGCCAGCAGTCTGGGGACAGGGGGGGATACTGAAGCTTTCTTT. Translating it yields CASSLGTGGDTEAFF.

This clone appeared once. CDR3: CASSFGTGELFF. DNA for the CDR3: TGCGCCAGCAGCTTCGGCACCGGGGAGCTGTTTTTT. This chain connects TRBV5-1 to TRBJ2-2, with D hard to call. The CDR3 is made up of 12 amino acids. Trimming pared 2 bases from V and 4 bases from J, leaving 3 bases between. In germline, CDR1 is SGHRS, CDR2 YFSETQ.

This clone was observed a single time. The V and J genes are TRBV27 and TRBJ2-1; TRBD2 is a possible D gene (6 bases). Germline CDR1 reads MNHEY; CDR2 reads SMNVEV (reference sequence). Trimming left V 6 bases short and J 6 bases short, with 21 bases between. The CDR3 covers 16 residues. CDR3 protein: CASSRRLPGDGNEQFF. For the CDR3, the DNA is TGTGCCAGCAGCCGACGACTACCGGGGGATGGCAATGAGCAGTTCTTC.

The chain carries TRBV28 and TRBJ2-1; 9 positions match TRBD2. The length of the CDR3 is 15 residues. The V gene end was trimmed by 5 bases and the J gene end by 4 bases; junction bases not matched to a gene: 6. CDR1 and CDR2 (germline): MDHEN, SYDVKM. The CDR3 sequence: CASSIGGLAYNEQFF. DNA of the CDR3: TGTGCCAGCAGTATTGGGGGACTAGCTTACAATGAGCAGTTCTTC.

CDR3 protein: CASSYLVAGAAYEQYF. The CDR3 nucleotides read TGTGCCAGCAGTTACCTGGTAGCGGGGGCGGCCTACGAGCAGTACTTC. The chain links TRBV6-6 to TRBJ2-7; 9 nucleotides align to TRBD2. V lost 2 bases, J lost 2 bases, and 7 bases stayed unmatched. This CDR3 has 16 amino acids. Germline V gives CDR1 MNHNY, CDR2 SVGAGI (reference sequence).

The chain joins TRBV27 to TRBJ2-3; possibly TRBD2 for D (7 bases). The CDR3 sequence is 15 residues long. The germline V gene encodes CDR1 MNHEY and CDR2 SMNVEV (reference sequence). The V gene lost 4 bases and the J gene lost 4 bases, with 15 bases spanning the gap. The CDR3 DNA follows: TGTGCCAGCAGTTCCTTAGGGGGGGCCTCAGATACGCAGTATTTT. It encodes CASSSLGGASDTQYF.

The chain has TRBV4-1 and TRBJ2-7, with D possibly matching TRBD2 (6 bases). Germline CDR1 reads MGHRA; CDR2 reads YSYEKL. This CDR3 spans 14 amino acids. The V end lost 4 bases, the J end lost 3 bases, and 13 bases lay between the germline ends. The CDR3: CASSPRRDGYEQYF. The CDR3 nucleotides are TGCGCCAGCAGCCCCCGGCGGGACGGCTACGAGCAGTACTTC.

The gene calls are TRBV18 and TRBJ2-7, with 7 bases lining up with TRBD1. The CDR3 covers 12 residues. The J segment lost 6 bases and the V segment lost 3 bases, leaving 2 bases of the junction unmatched. CDR1 and CDR2 (germline): KGHSH, LQKENI. CDR3 bases: TGTGCCAGCTCACCGGACAGGACCGAGCAGTACTTC. This codes for CASSPDRTEQYF.

V and J are TRBV5-6 and TRBJ2-7; 7 bases fit TRBD2. V trimming: 2 bases; J trimming: 3 bases; junction bases outside the gene matches: 2. Germline CDR1 reads SGHDT; CDR2 reads YYEEEE. The CDR3 extends over 13 amino acids. In DNA, the CDR3 is TGTGCCAGCAGCTTACCTAGCGGCTACGAGCAGTACTTC. Its translation is CASSLPSGYEQYF. The full variable domain, with the rest looked up from reference TRBV5-6 and TRBJ2-7, is DAGVTQSPTHLIKTRGQQVTLRCSPKSGHDTVSWYQQALGQGPQFIFQYYEEEERQRGNFPDRFSGHQFPNYSSELNVNALLLGDSALYLCASSLPSGYEQYFGPGTRLTVT.

This chain links TRBV9 with TRBJ2-7, with 8 bases fitting TRBD2. Germline trimming cut 0 bases from V and 4 bases from J; bases unmatched to any gene: 9. Germline V gene data show CDR1 as SGDLS and CDR2 as YYNGEE. The CDR3 spans 16 residues. DNA for the CDR3: TGTGCCAGCAGCGTAGCTACCACGGGAGGGCCGTACGAGCAGTACTTC. This sequence encodes CASSVATTGGPYEQYF.

The chain employs TRBV7-9 and TRBJ1-4; TRBD1 agrees at 8 bases. This CDR3 comprises 15 residues. With 5 bases clipped from V and 5 bases from J, the junction kept 7 bases outside the gene matches. Germline CDR1 is SEHNR and CDR2 is FQNEAQ (reference sequence). CDR3: CASSRPGQANEKLFF. CDR3 nucleotides: TGTGCCAGCAGCCGACCGGGACAGGCAAATGAAAAACTGTTTTTT.

The V and J genes are TRBV7-2 and TRBJ2-7; possibly TRBD1 for D (5 bases). The CDR3 is 14 residues long. Deletions cut 4 bases from V and 4 bases from J, with 14 bases between. In germline, CDR1 is SGHTA, CDR2 FQGNSA. DNA of the CDR3: TGTGCCAGCAGCTCCCAGGACATGTCGTACGAGCAGTACTTC. Its translation is CASSSQDMSYEQYF. Filled out from reference TRBV7-2 and TRBJ2-7, the complete variable domain reads GAGVSQSPSNKVTEKGKDVELRCDPISGHTALYWYRQSLGQGLEFLIYFQGNSAPDKSGLPSDRFSAERTGGSVSTLTIQRTQQEDSAVYLCASSSQDMSYEQYFGPGTRLTVT.

This sequence joins TRBV5-8 and TRBJ2-2; 11 bases line up with TRBD2. Germline-derived CDR1 and CDR2 are SGHTS and YDEGEE. The V gene end was trimmed by 4 bases and the J gene end by 3 bases; junction bases not matched to a gene: 5. CDR3 length: 16 residues. This CDR3 reads CASSVGTSGHTGELFF. In nucleotides, the CDR3 is TGTGCCAGCAGCGTCGGGACTAGCGGCCACACCGGGGAGCTGTTTTTT.

V usage is TRBV4-2 and J usage is TRBJ2-1, with 7 bases that match TRBD2. CDR1 and CDR2 (germline): LGHNA, YNFKEQ. V lost 0 bases and J lost 9; bases outside the gene matches: 8. The CDR3 is made up of 15 amino acids. CDR3 protein: CASSQERRGGAEQFF. For the CDR3, the DNA is TGTGCCAGCAGCCAAGAGCGTAGGGGAGGGGCTGAGCAGTTCTTC.

The chain joins TRBV28 to TRBJ2-5; 12 bases line up with TRBD2. Germline lookup yields CDR1 MDHEN and CDR2 SYDVKM. The V segment lost 4 bases and the J segment 7 bases; nucleotides outside the gene matches: 7. This CDR3 is 15 amino acids long. CDR3 DNA: TGTGCCAGCAGTTCACTAGCGGGAGGCCCAGGGACCCAGTACTTC. Amino acid sequence: CASSSLAGGPGTQYF.

V gene TRBV6-6 combines with J gene TRBJ2-1; 9 nucleotides align to TRBD2. The CDR3 has 16 amino acids. Germline V gene sequence: CDR1 MNHNY, CDR2 SVGAGI (reference sequence). The V segment lost 1 base and the J segment 9 bases; nucleotides outside the gene matches: 10. The CDR3 reads CASSYFSGGRLGEQFF. The CDR3 nucleotides read TGTGCCAGCAGTTACTTTAGCGGGGGAAGGCTTGGTGAGCAGTTCTTC.

The count of this clone is one. The chain is built from TRBV5-8 and TRBJ1-3; TRBD1 might be the D (6 bases). The germline CDR1 and CDR2 sequences are SGHTS and YDEGEE. Trimming shortened V by 0 bases and J by 4 bases, and 14 bases separated the two germline ends. This CDR3 contains 16 residues. The CDR3, as DNA: TGTGCCAGCAGCTTGGTCGCAGGGGCAAGGGGAAACACCATATATTTT. It specifies CASSLVAGARGNTIYF. Full variable domain (missing parts from reference TRBV5-8 and TRBJ1-3): EAGVTQSPTHLIKTRGQQATLRCSPISGHTSVYWYQQALGLGLQFLLWYDEGEERNRGNFPPRFSGRQFPNYSSELNVNALELEDSALYLCASSLVAGARGNTIYFGEGSWLTVV.

The rearrangement links TRBV11-2 to TRBJ1-2; D gene uncertain. There are 13 residues in the CDR3. In germline, CDR1 is SGHAT, CDR2 FQNNGV. Trimming took 1 base from V and 6 from J, leaving 9 bases between them. DNA of the CDR3: TGTGCCAGCAGCTTAGGGAACGCGGATGGCTACACCTTC. It yields the protein CASSLGNADGYTF.

The gene calls are TRBV9 and TRBJ1-1, with a tentative D call TRBD1 (5 bases). The CDR3 consists of 13 residues. The V gene lost 7 bases and the J gene lost 4 bases, with 14 bases spanning the gap. Germline CDR1 SGDLS, CDR2 YYNGEE. This CDR3 reads CASSPTGPTEAFF. CDR3 DNA sequence: TGTGCCAGCTCCCCAACAGGACCCACTGAAGCTTTCTTT.

This clone was counted a single time. The chain uses TRBV6-1 and TRBJ1-4; possibly TRBD1 for D (5 bases). The CDR3 loop spans 15 amino acids. With 6 bases removed from V and 3 bases from J, the gap between germline ends came to 14 bases. CDR1 and CDR2 from the germline V gene are MNHNS and SASEGT. This chain's CDR3 is CASREPRVANEKLFF. The CDR3 DNA sequence: TGTGCCAGCAGGGAGCCCAGGGTGGCTAATGAAAAACTGTTTTTT.

Notes on this clone: The same CDR3 arises from other DNA sequences in this sample as well. J is TRBJ2-1 and V is TRBV5-1, with 11 bases lining up with TRBD2. V shed 0 bases, J shed 4 bases, and the junction held 3 bases outside the gene matches. Germline CDR1 reads SGHRS; CDR2 reads YFSETQ. The CDR3 loop spans 16 amino acids. The CDR3 DNA is TGCGCCAGCAGCTTGGCCCCTAGCGGGGGGTACAATGAGCAGTTCTTC. Its protein is CASSLAPSGGYNEQFF.